The 24 T cell receptor beta chains below were found in one sample sequenced in a study of cytomegalovirus exposure and HLA in healthy donors. Use of 60 Vbeta and 13 Jbeta primers characterized the PCR. Generated by immunoSEQ multiplex PCR, the TCRdb table keeps only in-frame clones and is missing some. The sample records 80,000 to 100,000 clones, 74% being singletons. The source material was PBMCs. The source is a man aged 30-40 years in good health and CMV-seropositive.

The CDR3 is CASTDSSNNEQFF. The CDR3 DNA reads TGTGCCAGTACCGACAGCTCTAACAATGAGCAGTTCTTC. This sequence joins TRBV19 and TRBJ2-1; possible D gene TRBD1, 5 bases. V was clipped by 7 bases and J by 5 bases, with 12 bases between them. Looked up from germline, CDR1 is LNHDA and CDR2 is SQIVND (reference sequence). The CDR3 has 13 amino acids.

The chain is built from TRBV12-2 and TRBJ1-1. TRBV12-2 is labeled a pseudogene. The CDR3 covers 12 residues. The CDR3 DNA is TGTGCAAGCCAGGGAGGCGACACTGAAGCTTTCTTT. Translated: CASQGGDTEAFF.

The gene calls are TRBV30 and TRBJ1-2; possible D gene TRBD1, 5 bases. Germline loops: CDR1 GTSNPN, CDR2 SVGIG (reference sequence). Trimming cost V 4 bases and J 6 bases, with 12 bases left between them. The CDR3 covers 12 residues. The CDR3 reads CAWTRDSDGYTF. CDR3 coding DNA: TGTGCCTGGACGAGGGACTCGGATGGCTACACCTTC.

About this clone: The junction does not match germline at one end; this may be a read error. V usage is TRBV2 and J usage is TRBJ2-1; 10 nucleotides match TRBD2. The CDR3 totals 11 residues. CDR1 and CDR2 (germline): SNHLY, FYNNEI. The DNA for the CDR3 is TGTGCCAGCAAGCCGGGGACTAGCGTCCTCTTC. It encodes CASKPGTSVLF.

The sample holds one count of this clone. The chain recombines TRBV6-5 with TRBJ2-1, with TRBD2 matching 9 bases. V was pared by 0 bases and J by 15 bases, with 12 bases of the junction left unmatched. The CDR3 is 15 residues long. Looked up from germline, CDR1 is MNHEY and CDR2 is SVGAGI. The chain's CDR3 is CASSYSSGRSNEVFF. DNA of the CDR3: TGTGCCAGCAGTTACTCTAGCGGGAGATCCAATGAGGTGTTCTTC.

This clone appeared a few times. The chain carries TRBV4-1 and TRBJ2-1, with D perhaps matching TRBD2 (6 bases). Trimming stripped 2 bases from V and 0 bases from J, with 17 bases between. Germline values: CDR1 MGHRA, CDR2 YSYEKL. CDR3 size: 18 residues. The CDR3 nucleotides are TGCGCCAGCAGCCAACCTTCCTGGAACGGGAGCTCCTACAATGAGCAGTTCTTC. This sequence encodes CASSQPSWNGSSYNEQFF.

This clone was counted once. The chain is built from TRBV4-3 and TRBJ1-1; 8 positions agree with TRBD1. V lost 4 bases and J lost 2; bases outside the gene matches: 6. The V gene's germline CDR1 is LGHNA and CDR2 YSLEER. This CDR3 has 15 residues. The CDR3 loop is CASSLDRAANTEAFF. The DNA of the CDR3 is TGCGCCAGCAGCCTGGACAGGGCTGCAAACACTGAAGCTTTCTTT.

The chain combines TRBV27 with TRBJ2-3; 10 nucleotides agree with TRBD2. The CDR3 sequence is 18 residues long. The trim removed 1 base at V and 2 bases at J, leaving 9 bases unmatched. CDR1 MNHEY and CDR2 SMNVEV come from the germline V gene (reference sequence). CDR3 loop: CASSLWSSGGGATDTQYF. The CDR3 region has the DNA TGTGCCAGCAGTTTATGGTCTAGCGGGGGTGGGGCCACAGATACGCAGTATTTT.

CDR3 nucleotide sequence: TGTGCCAGCAGCCAACGGTACAGGTCGAACTATGGCTACACCTTC. This gives the protein CASSQRYRSNYGYTF. The rearrangement joins TRBV14 to TRBJ1-2; D perhaps matches TRBD1 (5 bases). The CDR3 loop spans 15 amino acids. V was trimmed by 2 bases and J by 2 bases, leaving 12 bases between them. In germline, CDR1 is SGHDN, CDR2 FVKESK.

J is TRBJ2-5 and V is TRBV2; 7 nucleotides align to TRBD1. The germline gives CDR1 SNHLY, CDR2 FYNNEI. The length of the CDR3 is 13 residues. With V trimmed by 5 bases and J by 8 bases, 8 bases remained unmatched. This CDR3 is CASSSRQGETQYF. In nucleotides, the CDR3 is TGTGCCAGCAGTTCTCGGCAGGGGGAAACCCAGTACTTC.

V usage is TRBV7-9 and J usage is TRBJ1-1; D is uncertain. Germline CDR1 is SEHNR and CDR2 is FQNEAQ (reference sequence). The CDR3 runs 12 residues. Trimming stripped 4 bases from V and 7 bases from J, with 10 bases between. DNA for the CDR3: TGTGCCAGCAGCTACCCCCCAGATGAAGCTTTCTTT. This gives the protein CASSYPPDEAFF.

The V call is TRBV14, the J call TRBJ2-1; perhaps TRBD2 as D (6 bases). Trimming took off 0 bases at V and 7 bases at J, with 13 bases between the two ends. This CDR3 comprises 15 residues. Germline CDR1 and CDR2: SGHDN and FVKESK. The CDR3 spells CASSQDWRVGNEQFF. DNA of the CDR3: TGTGCCAGCAGCCAAGATTGGAGGGTTGGTAATGAGCAGTTCTTC.

This clone was picked up a small number of times. The chain recombines TRBV5-1 with TRBJ2-7, with 10 bases fitting TRBD2. Germline trimming cut 4 bases from V and 5 bases from J; bases unmatched to any gene: 9. Germline CDR1 reads SGHRS; CDR2 reads YFSETQ. CDR3 length equals 15 residues. The CDR3 sequence: CASSPSPGLANEQYF. As DNA, the CDR3 is TGCGCCAGCAGCCCCTCGCCGGGACTAGCGAACGAGCAGTACTTC.

This clone was counted between two and nine times. The CDR3 region is CASSVDRVADTQYF. The CDR3 DNA is TGTGCCAGCAGTGTAGACAGGGTTGCAGATACGCAGTATTTT. This sequence joins TRBV6-5 and TRBJ2-3; 7 bases align to TRBD1. Per germline, CDR1 MNHEY and CDR2 SVGAGI. V dropped 5 bases and J dropped 4; count of bases not matched to a gene: 6. This CDR3 has 14 residues.

This clone has a handful of counts. The V gene is TRBV7-2, the J gene TRBJ2-5; tentative D call: TRBD1 (7 bases). V was shortened by 1 base and J by 1 base, with 10 bases between the two germline ends. The CDR3 extends over 15 amino acids. Looked up from germline, CDR1 is SGHTA and CDR2 is FQGNSA. The CDR3: CASSLDQGGQETQYF. CDR3 nucleotides: TGTGCCAGCAGCTTAGATCAGGGGGGCCAAGAGACCCAGTACTTC.

A note on this clone: The same CDR3 can be traced to other DNA sequences in this sample. V and J are TRBV29-1 and TRBJ2-1, with 7 bases that match TRBD1. The trim removed 3 bases at V and 0 bases at J, leaving 5 bases unmatched. CDR3 length equals 15 residues. Germline values: CDR1 SQVTM, CDR2 ANQGSEA. CDR3 in amino acids: CSVDTGASSYNEQFF. In DNA form, the CDR3 reads TGCAGCGTTGATACAGGGGCCAGCTCCTACAATGAGCAGTTCTTC.

The genes are TRBV9 and TRBJ1-2, with D possibly matching TRBD1 (6 bases). The CDR3 extends over 17 amino acids. The V end lost 7 bases, the J end lost 5 bases, and 27 bases lay between the germline ends. CDR1 and CDR2 from the germline V gene are SGDLS and YYNGEE. The CDR3 region has the DNA TGTGCCAGCGGCCGGGGCAGGGGCTTATCCGCCACTTATGGCTACACCTTC. It encodes CASGRGRGLSATYGYTF.

The chain couples TRBV7-9 to TRBJ2-7; possible D gene TRBD1, 7 bases. The V end was cut by 3 bases, the J end by 7 bases, with 16 bases between. Germline CDR1 is SEHNR and CDR2 is FQNEAQ (reference sequence). There are 14 residues in the CDR3. The CDR3 bases are TGTGCCAGCAGCTTGACAGGGACTTCGAGAGAGCAGTACTTC. Its protein product is CASSLTGTSREQYF.

The rearrangement joins TRBV9 to TRBJ1-1, with TRBD1 matching over 7 bases. The CDR3 is 24 residues long. The junction had 39 bases not matched to a gene; V was cut back by 5 bases and J by 5 bases. CDR1 is SGDLS and CDR2 is YYNGEE in the germline V gene. The CDR3 sequence is CASSGGTAMPGLYGMPGLGTEAFF. CDR3 DNA sequence: TGTGCCAGCAGTGGAGGGACAGCCATGCCTGGATTGTATGGCATGCCTGGATTGGGTACTGAAGCTTTCTTT.

This clone has a handful of counts. This sequence joins TRBV5-1 and TRBJ1-5; D ambiguous. From germline, CDR1 is SGHRS and CDR2 YFSETQ. The CDR3 contains 13 residues. Between the trimmed V and J ends, which lost 4 bases and 9 bases, there was a span of 14 bases. The CDR3 sequence: CASSVDGLRPQHF. The CDR3 DNA sequence: TGCGCCAGCAGCGTGGACGGTCTTCGGCCCCAGCATTTT.

The CDR3 reads CSVSSGGASYGYTF. The CDR3, as DNA: TGCAGCGTTTCTTCGGGGGGCGCCAGCTATGGCTACACCTTC. The chain recombines TRBV29-1 with TRBJ1-2, with a possible D match to TRBD1 (6 bases). CDR3 length: 14 residues. The V gene's germline CDR1 is SQVTM and CDR2 ANQGSEA. Trimming removed 5 bases at V and 4 bases at J, with 17 bases between.

J is TRBJ1-2 and V is TRBV2, with D possibly matching TRBD1 (5 bases). CDR1 SNHLY and CDR2 FYNNEI come from the germline V gene. CDR3 length equals 15 residues. V lost 6 bases, J lost 8 bases, and 22 bases lay in between. The CDR3 is CASSPPGLLQGGYTF. CDR3 in DNA: TGTGCCAGCAGCCCTCCTGGTCTCCTCCAGGGAGGCTACACCTTC.

The genes are TRBV30 and TRBJ1-2; 7 nucleotides agree with TRBD1. J lost 8 bases, V lost 1 base, and 4 bases had no gene match. The length of the CDR3 is 12 residues. CDR1 is GTSNPN and CDR2 is SVGIG in the germline V gene (reference sequence). The CDR3 protein is CAWSEGARGYTF. The CDR3 DNA sequence: TGTGCCTGGAGTGAGGGGGCACGAGGCTACACCTTC.

The chain recombines TRBV15 with TRBJ2-7; TRBD2 aligns across 9 bases. The CDR3 covers 16 residues. CDR1 and CDR2 from the germline V gene are LNHNV and YYDKDF (reference sequence). J lost 3 bases, V lost 0 bases, and 6 bases had no gene match. CDR3 DNA: TGTGCCACCAGCAGAGATCTGGGAGCGGGGGGCTACGAGCAGTACTTC. The encoded protein is CATSRDLGAGGYEQYF.